The 19 T cell receptor beta chains below all came from one sample that was sequenced in a study of post-analysis software for immune sequencing data (dated by TCRdb to 2013 to 2016). The library came from PCR. TCRdb shows the sequencer as Illumina HiSeq 2500. To reduce PCR and sequencing biases, unique molecular identifiers were built into the TCR beta cDNA libraries. In TCRdb, the public reads were trimmed at Q25 with fastp and aligned with MiXCR, with productive beta chains retained. Each entry merges the rows of one CDR3 protein and shows their most common DNA and genes. The sample data list approximately 400,000 distinct CDR3 sequences, and about a third of these were observed just once. 10% to 15% of the sample is in the top ten clones. Their antigens are not known. Overall study outcomes, separate from this receptor: Significantly higher frequencies in patients than in controls were found for a few TRBV segments, including TRBV5-6, TRBV5-1 and TRBV20-1.

What was sequenced was blood. These receptor sequences come from a girl aged 5 to 17 with multiple sclerosis.

The V gene is TRBV7-2, the J gene TRBJ1-1, with a tentative D call TRBD1 (6 bases). The ends were cut back, 2 bases at V and 6 bases at J, with 16 bases in the middle. The CDR3 extends over 15 amino acids. Germline assignment: CDR1 SGHTA and CDR2 FQGNSA. The CDR3 bases are TGTGCCAGCAGCTTAAGGCGGCGGGGACAAGCTGAAGCTTTCTTT. The encoded protein is CASSLRRRGQAEAFF.

This clonotype was counted between two and nine times. The chain joins TRBV4-1 to TRBJ2-4; TRBD2 might be the D (6 bases). The germline gives CDR1 MGHRA, CDR2 YSYEKL. The ends were cut back, 1 base at V and 0 bases at J, with 10 bases in the middle. The length of the CDR3 is 16 residues. CDR3 amino acids: CASSQASGLAKNIQYF. As DNA, the CDR3 is TGCGCCAGCAGCCAAGCAAGCGGGCTAGCCAAAAACATTCAGTACTTC.

A few counts support this clonotype. The chain recombines TRBV7-2 with TRBJ1-4; D is undetermined. The CDR3 totals 13 residues. CDR1 is SGHTA and CDR2 is FQGNSA in the germline V gene. The V end lost 5 bases, the J end lost 10 bases, and 14 bases lay between the germline ends. In nucleotides, the CDR3 is TGTGCCAGCAGCCCGATGATGGATGGAAAACTGTTTTTT. It specifies CASSPMMDGKLFF.

On this clonotype itself: One end of the junction fails to match germline, which may point to a read error. In DNA form, the CDR3 reads TGCGTCAGCAGCCCATCACCGGGGCCTACAGATACGCAGTATTTT. This sequence encodes CVSSPSPGPTDTQYF. V gene TRBV4-3 combines with J gene TRBJ2-3; either TRBD1 or TRBD2 may supply D (5 bases each). The CDR3 consists of 15 residues. Germline values: CDR1 LGHNA, CDR2 YSLEER.

The chain employs TRBV24-1 and TRBJ2-1, with 10 bases identical to TRBD1. Germline V CDR1 and CDR2: KGHDR, SFDVKD. The length of the CDR3 is 16 residues. After removal of 0 bases from V and 4 bases from J, the junction contained 2 bases not matched to a gene. CDR3 amino acids: CATSDLGTGVYNEQFF. In DNA form, the CDR3 reads TGTGCCACCAGTGATTTGGGGACAGGGGTGTACAATGAGCAGTTCTTC.

This chain connects TRBV7-2 to TRBJ1-2; tentatively, D is TRBD1 (6 bases). Germline lookup yields CDR1 SGHTA and CDR2 FQGNSA. Trimming cost V 2 bases and J 6 bases, with 10 bases left between them. The CDR3 covers 13 residues. CDR3 protein: CASSLRAGDGYTF. The CDR3 DNA reads as TGTGCCAGCAGCTTAAGGGCAGGGGATGGCTACACCTTC.

V is TRBV7-9 and J is TRBJ2-1, with D perhaps TRBD1 or TRBD2 (5 bases each). The V gene lost 5 bases and the J gene lost 3 bases, with 20 bases spanning the gap. This CDR3 spans 17 amino acids. Germline V CDR1 and CDR2: SEHNR, FQNEAQ (reference sequence). DNA of the CDR3: TGTGCCAGCAGCCCAGAGGGGTTTAGTGGCAGCTACAATGAGCAGTTCTTC. This gives the protein CASSPEGFSGSYNEQFF.

The rearrangement links TRBV6-5 to TRBJ2-6; perhaps TRBD1 as D (5 bases). The V and J ends lost 2 bases and 0 bases respectively, with 20 bases between them. The length of the CDR3 is 20 residues. CDR1 MNHEY and CDR2 SVGAGI come from the germline V gene. CDR3 sequence reads: CASSYPVGALLSSGANVLTF. For the CDR3, the DNA is TGTGCCAGCAGTTACCCAGTAGGGGCGCTGCTTAGCTCTGGGGCCAACGTCCTGACTTTC.

This clonotype was counted a few times. This sequence joins TRBV6-6 and TRBJ2-5; unclear D gene. Germline lookup yields CDR1 MNHNY and CDR2 SVGAGI (reference sequence). Trimming pared 3 bases from V and 1 base from J, leaving 9 bases between. This CDR3 comprises 14 residues. CDR3 sequence: CASSYQAPQETQYF. Here the CDR3 DNA reads TGTGCCAGCAGTTATCAGGCCCCCCAAGAGACCCAGTACTTC.

This clonotype was seen repeatedly, ten times or more. V is TRBV6-5 and J is TRBJ2-1; D may be TRBD1 or TRBD2 (5 bases each). Germline V gives CDR1 MNHEY, CDR2 SVGAGI. Between the trimmed V and J ends, which lost 7 bases and 10 bases, there was a span of 14 bases. This CDR3 region has 12 residues. The CDR3, as DNA: TGTGCCAGCATCGACAACCGGGACGAGCAGTTCTTC. This sequence encodes CASIDNRDEQFF.

The chain links TRBV12-5 to TRBJ2-7; 9 bases match TRBD1. V lost 4 bases and J lost 7; bases outside the gene matches: 11. The V gene's germline CDR1 is LGHNT and CDR2 FRNRAP. The CDR3 runs 15 residues. The CDR3 sequence: CASGSIQGALREQYF. CDR3 coding DNA: TGTGCTAGTGGTTCGATACAGGGGGCCCTTCGGGAGCAGTACTTC.

This clonotype was seen a handful of times. The chain employs TRBV7-3 and TRBJ1-2; D is possibly TRBD1 (6 bases). Trimming cost V 5 bases and J 2 bases, with 18 bases left between them. Germline V gives CDR1 SGHTA, CDR2 FQGTGA. The CDR3 extends over 16 amino acids. The CDR3 DNA reads as TGTGCCAGCAGCCAAGATGGGGGCAGCTCGAACTATGGCTACACCTTC. Translating it yields CASSQDGGSSNYGYTF.

This clonotype occurred many times. The chain is built from TRBV7-2 and TRBJ2-3; D call uncertain. Trimming took off 2 bases at V and 4 bases at J, with 4 bases between the two ends. Germline values: CDR1 SGHTA, CDR2 FQGNSA. This CDR3 region has 12 residues. The CDR3 sequence: CASSLRADTQYF. The CDR3 DNA is TGTGCCAGCAGCTTAAGGGCAGATACGCAGTATTTT.

This clonotype appeared a few times. This sequence joins TRBV20-1 and TRBJ2-1; D gene ambiguous. Trimming stripped 7 bases from V and 6 bases from J, with 22 bases between. The CDR3 covers 15 residues. Germline assignment: CDR1 DFQATT and CDR2 SNEGSKA (reference sequence). This chain's CDR3 is CSVQSALRPTNEQFF. For the CDR3, the DNA is TGCAGTGTCCAATCGGCTCTCCGACCGACCAATGAGCAGTTCTTC.

In the case of this clonotype: A much larger clone lies a single base off, so this may be a read error. The chain uses TRBV15 and TRBJ2-7; D could derive from TRBD1 or TRBD2 (5 bases each). This CDR3 region has 14 residues. The germline gives CDR1 LNHNV, CDR2 YYDKDF (reference sequence). CDR3 nucleotides: TGTGCCACCAGCGGAGATCGGGGACCCTACGAGCAGTACTTC. This sequence encodes CATSGDRGPYEQYF. Full variable domain (missing parts from reference TRBV15 and TRBJ2-7): DAMVIQNPRYQVTQFGKPVTLSCSQTLNHNVMYWYQQKSSQAPKLLFHYYDKDFNNEADTPDNFQSRRPNTSFCFLDIRSPGLGDTAMYLCATSGDRGPYEQYFGPGTRLTVT.

About this clonotype itself: Because it lacks the conserved phenylalanine or tryptophan at the end, this CDR3 is likely a read error. V and J are TRBV20-1 and TRBJ2-4; a possible D gene is TRBD1 (6 bases). This CDR3 comprises 13 residues. Germline V gives CDR1 DFQATT, CDR2 SNEGSKA (reference sequence). The CDR3 here is CSSKGVTKNIQYV. DNA of the CDR3: TGCAGCTCAAAGGGGGTGACCAAAAACATTCAGTACGTC.

The chain combines TRBV7-2 with TRBJ2-3; 7 bases match TRBD2. The CDR3 is made up of 13 amino acids. Germline-derived CDR1 and CDR2 are SGHTA and FQGNSA. V trimming: 6 bases; J trimming: 4 bases; junction bases outside the gene matches: 4. CDR3 residues: CASRVGGADTQYF. The DNA for the CDR3 is TGTGCCAGCAGAGTGGGAGGGGCAGATACGCAGTATTTT.

The V gene is TRBV5-6, the J gene TRBJ1-5; D not certain. Germline CDR1 and CDR2: SGHDT and YYEEEE. V dropped 4 bases and J dropped 4 bases, with 12 bases sitting between them. This CDR3 comprises 14 residues. This chain's CDR3 is CASSLGQINQPQHF. The CDR3 DNA reads as TGTGCCAGCAGCCTTGGGCAGATAAATCAGCCCCAGCATTTT.

V gene TRBV20-1 combines with J gene TRBJ2-1; 12 bases are shared with TRBD2. CDR3 size: 21 residues. Germline V gives CDR1 DFQATT, CDR2 SNEGSKA (reference sequence). J gave up 1 base and V 1 base, and 17 bases lay outside the gene matches. As DNA, the CDR3 is TGCAGTGCTAGAGGAAGTCTTGGGCTAGCGGGGGGGTACGATTCCTACAATGAGCAGTTCTTC. This gives the protein CSARGSLGLAGGYDSYNEQFF.